This T cell receptor (beta chain) is from a study of vaccination effects on CD4 cells after COVID-19. Across the study: Sample provision by two convalescent patients occurred 16 days and one week before vaccination.

Germline CDR1 MNHEY, CDR2 SMNVEV (reference sequence). Trimming removed 6 bases at V and 3 bases at J, with 17 bases between. The CDR3 is made up of 16 amino acids. About this clone: What it recognizes is unknown.

Only in-frame clones appear in the TCRdb table, and some are missing; sequencing was by immunoSEQ multiplex PCR. The data contain 20,000 to 30,000 clones, about 75% of them singletons. Antigen-specific CD4+ T cell clonotypes were called by their expansion after viral peptide-pool culture in ViraFEST. CD4+ T cells were isolated after less than 13 days of culture. Infection with SARS-CoV-2 occurred in the person between March and December 2020, and PCR confirmed it. The source material was CD4+ T cells from PBMCs cultured with SARS-CoV-2 spike peptides, sampled before COVID-19 vaccination. The chain is built from TRBV27 and TRBJ1-4, with D possibly being TRBD1 (6 bases). The TCR was taken from a human donor who had a prior SARS-CoV-2 infection. The CDR3: CASRPLTGGPNEKLFF. The DNA of the CDR3 is TGTGCCAGCAGGCCACTAACTGGGGGGCCTAATGAAAAACTGTTTTTT.